These 9 T cell receptor beta chains were sequenced from one sample in a study of control samples from healthy donors and cancer patients. Method: immunoSEQ multiplex PCR; TCRdb's copy keeps in-frame clones and lacks some. The sample shows 200,000 to 250,000 clones, just under 95% of them seen only once. Specimen: blood. Receptors originate from a man aged 45 to 65 in good health.

The chain carries TRBV5-1 and TRBJ2-7, with TRBD2 matching over 9 bases. With V trimmed by 4 bases and J by 4 bases, 12 bases remained unmatched. The CDR3 spans 16 residues. Germline CDR1 and CDR2: SGHRS and YFSETQ. The CDR3 loop reads CASSPSSGGTTYEQYF. The DNA for the CDR3 is TGCGCCAGCAGCCCTTCGAGCGGGGGGACGACATACGAGCAGTACTTC. The full variable domain, completed using reference TRBV5-1 and TRBJ2-7, is KAGVTQTPRYLIKTRGQQVTLSCSPISGHRSVSWYQQTPGQGLQFLFEYFSETQRNKGNFPGRFSGRQFSNSRSEMNVSTLELGDSALYLCASSPSSGGTTYEQYFGPGTRLTVT.

The rearrangement links TRBV4-2 to TRBJ2-1, with D perhaps TRBD2 (5 bases). Trimming pared 4 bases from V and 5 bases from J, leaving 12 bases between. Germline V lookup: CDR1 LGHNA, CDR2 YNFKEQ. The CDR3 runs to 14 residues. As DNA, the CDR3 is TGTGCCAGCAGCCGCGCCTTGGGAGACAATGAGCAGTTCTTC. Its protein is CASSRALGDNEQFF.

This clone occurred once. The rearrangement joins TRBV7-9 to TRBJ2-1; D assignment may be TRBD1 or TRBD2 (5 bases each). The V and J ends lost 1 base and 0 bases respectively, with 19 bases between them. CDR1 and CDR2 (germline): SEHNR, FQNEAQ (reference sequence). This CDR3 has 19 amino acids. In nucleotides, the CDR3 is TGTGCCAGCAGCTTAGGGCCTTCCGGGACGAAGAGCTCCTACAATGAGCAGTTCTTC. Its protein product is CASSLGPSGTKSSYNEQFF.

V usage is TRBV20-1 and J usage is TRBJ2-5; D unresolved. The CDR3 totals 11 residues. Germline V gene data show CDR1 as DFQATT and CDR2 as SNEGSKA (reference sequence). V was trimmed by 3 bases and J by 3 bases, leaving 5 bases between them. The CDR3, as DNA: TGCAGTGCTAGCTGGGAAGAGACCCAGTACTTC. Translating it yields CSASWEETQYF.

There are a few counts of this clone. The rearrangement uses TRBV28 and TRBJ1-5, with unresolved D. The CDR3 is made up of 18 amino acids. The germline gives CDR1 MDHEN, CDR2 SYDVKM. V gave up 5 bases and J gave up 4 bases, with 24 bases separating them. The CDR3: CASSKYPSRKVFNQPQHF. Written as DNA, the CDR3 is TGTGCCAGCAGTAAATACCCCTCTAGAAAGGTGTTTAATCAGCCCCAGCATTTT.

The chain joins TRBV19 to TRBJ1-5; D not resolved. There are 14 residues in the CDR3. V lost 10 bases and J lost 5, with 18 bases in between. Germline CDR1 and CDR2: LNHDA and SQIVND (reference sequence). Written as DNA, the CDR3 is TGTGCCACCTCGCCGGATAGAGGATATCAGCCCCAGCATTTT. Residues: CATSPDRGYQPQHF. The variable domain in full, with the rest retrieved from reference TRBV19 and TRBJ1-5, is DGGITQSPKYLFRKEGQNVTLSCEQNLNHDAMYWYRQDPGQGLRLIYYSQIVNDFQKGDIAEGYSVSREKKESFPLTVTSAQKNPTAFYLCATSPDRGYQPQHFGDGTRLSIL.

This rearrangement joins TRBV28 to TRBJ2-7; 12 bases are a match to TRBD1. This CDR3 comprises 15 residues. V dropped 5 bases and J dropped 5; count of bases not matched to a gene: 7. CDR1 is MDHEN and CDR2 is SYDVKM in the germline V gene. The chain's CDR3 is CASSPPGTGGDEQYF. The CDR3 DNA sequence: TGTGCCAGCAGTCCACCCGGGACAGGGGGCGACGAGCAGTACTTC. Complete variable domain (other parts from reference TRBV28 and TRBJ2-7): DVKVTQSSRYLVKRTGEKVFLECVQDMDHENMFWYRQDPGLGLRLIYFSYDVKMKEKGDIPEGYSVSREKKERFSLILESASTNQTSMYLCASSPPGTGGDEQYFGPGTRLTVT.

The chain couples TRBV12-3 or TRBV12-4 to TRBJ1-2; D is unresolved. The CDR3 runs to 13 residues. The V end lost 3 bases, the J end lost 2 bases, and 7 bases lay between the germline ends. The CDR3 DNA sequence: TGTGCCAGCAGTTTGGGCGGGAACTATGGCTACACCTTC. Amino acids: CASSLGGNYGYTF.

The chain is built from TRBV7-8 and TRBJ1-2, with no clear D. CDR1 SGHVS and CDR2 FQNEAQ come from the germline V gene. V was pared by 2 bases and J by 4 bases, with 8 bases between. The CDR3 runs to 13 residues. The CDR3 loop is CASSLPGSYGYTF. CDR3 nucleotides: TGTGCCAGCAGCTTACCAGGATCCTATGGCTACACCTTC.